This is a list of T cell receptor beta chains from one sample in a study of OX40 agonist ivuxolimab in advanced cancers. TCRdb's copy holds only in-frame clones and misses some; the assay was immunoSEQ multiplex PCR. The top ten hold 15% of the sample, which has approximately 45,000 clones, roughly 86% seen once. Sequencing used CD4+ or CD8+ T cells sorted from blood, obtained in a trial of the OX40 agonist ivuxolimab. These TCRs come from an adult with an advanced solid tumor such as melanoma, head and neck, liver or kidney cancer. The CDR3 runs from the conserved cysteine through the conserved F or W. D genes are given only for firm matches. Clone sizes are given selectively: once, few, many, or a class where the clone is expanded.

NA	TRBV9	TRBJ1-1	NA	CASSVVRDGPEAFF	TGTGCCAGCAGCGTGGTCAGAGACGGCCCTGAAGCTTTCTTT
NA	TRBV7-8	TRBJ2-3	NA	CASSLLGGSSTDTQYF	TGTGCCAGCAGCTTATTGGGCGGTTCTAGCACAGATACGCAGTATTTT
NA	TRBV25-1	TRBJ2-7	NA	CASSDPYRPEEQYF	TGTGCCAGCAGTGACCCGTACAGACCGGAGGAGCAGTACTTC
NA	TRBV15	TRBJ1-5	NA	CATSRSPMDTDQPQHF	TGTGCCACCAGCAGATCCCCGATGGACACGGATCAGCCCCAGCATTTT
NA	TRBV6-5	TRBJ2-7	NA	CASSYSGGPNEQYF	TGTGCCAGCAGTTACTCGGGGGGGCCCAACGAGCAGTACTTC
NA	TRBV7-6	TRBJ2-1	NA	CASSASSYNEQFF	TGTGCCAGCAGCGCGAGCTCCTACAATGAGCAGTTCTTC
NA	TRBV27	TRBJ2-1	NA	CASSLAGRNNEQFF	TGTGCCAGCAGTTTAGCGGGACGAAACAATGAGCAGTTCTTC
NA	TRBV6-1	TRBJ2-1	NA	CASSDPDNEQFF	TGTGCCAGCAGTGACCCGGACAATGAGCAGTTCTTC
TRBD1	TRBV30	TRBJ2-7	NA	CAWSRGGGEQYF	TGTGCCTGGAGCAGAGGGGGCGGCGAGCAGTACTTC
NA	TRBV15	TRBJ2-5	once	CATSRVGGNPQETQYF	TGTGCCACCAGCAGAGTTGGAGGGAACCCTCAAGAGACCCAGTACTTC